The source of this T cell receptor beta chain is a study of CD8 T cells in Susac syndrome. The germline CDR1 and CDR2 sequences are LNHDA and SQIVND (reference sequence). V was pared by 5 bases and J by 6 bases, with 10 bases between. This CDR3 spans 12 amino acids. Random hexamers were used to reverse transcribe about 0.5 to 1 ug of RNA. Each CDR3 protein is one row after TCRdb ran MiXCR on the immunoSEQ multiplex PCR reads. This sample yields some 150,000 distinct CDR3 sequences, of which 94% are seen a single time; 0.2% to 0.25% belongs to the top ten. This rearrangement joins TRBV19 to TRBJ1-2, with D possibly being TRBD1 (6 bases). The sequencing sample was made of CD8+ T cells from PBMCs. This sequence originates from a human donor with multiple sclerosis. The DNA for the CDR3 is TGTGCCAGTAGTTGGCCAGGGGATGGCTACACCTTC. Translated, it gives CASSWPGDGYTF.